Reported below is one T cell receptor (beta chain). Antigen: not known. The germline V and J ends were trimmed by 4 bases and 0 bases, with 7 bases remaining between them. Per germline, CDR1 SGHRS and CDR2 YFSETQ. This CDR3 comprises 13 residues. The sample belongs to a study of cytomegalovirus exposure and HLA in healthy donors. On the study more broadly: Most donors, around 81% of a few hundred genotyped, fell in the Caucasian-associated ancestry cluster.

Study-wide results and caveats: Presence/absence results assume similar sequencing depth per donor, which may not hold.

The PCR ran on 60 Vbeta and 13 Jbeta primers. TCRdb's copy holds only in-frame clones and misses some; the assay was immunoSEQ multiplex PCR. The sample yields tens of thousands of clones, about 77% seen once. The TCR comes from a man aged 35-49 years in good health and CMV-seronegative. The genes are TRBV5-1 and TRBJ1-2; D is undetermined. Sequencing was performed on PBMCs. The CDR3 DNA sequence: TGCGCCAGCAGCCTCCGTCCTAACTATGGCTACACCTTC. Translation: CASSLRPNYGYTF.